The clone carrying this TCR beta chain occurred once. This sample is drawn from a study of T cell changes during pregnancy in multiple sclerosis. Clones were read by immunoSEQ multiplex PCR, and TCRdb kept only the in-frame ones, dropping some. The sample shows 55,000 to 85,000 clones, about 94% of them seen only once. The CDR3 is 16 amino acids. The V and J ends lost 0 bases and 3 bases, in that order; junction bases with no gene match: 6. Germline CDR1 SGDLS, CDR2 YYNGEE. This chain joins TRBV9 and TRBJ2-7; 10 bases match TRBD1. The clonotype was recovered from a female donor with multiple sclerosis, enrolled in a pregnancy study. Sequencing was performed on peripheral blood, taken in the third trimester of pregnancy. The CDR3 DNA sequence: TGTGCCAGCAGCGTAGTCAGGGACAGGGGTGACTACGAGCAGTACTTC. Its protein product is CASSVVRDRGDYEQYF.